The source of this T cell receptor beta chain is a study of blood T cell repertoires in COVID-19. TCRdb keeps only in-frame clones here, not all; method: immunoSEQ multiplex PCR. The data contain approximately 300,000 clones, almost 90% of them singletons. V trimming: 0 bases; J trimming: 4 bases; junction bases outside the gene matches: 6. Germline V CDR1 and CDR2: SGHKS, YYEKEE (reference sequence). This CDR3 has 15 amino acids. The gene calls are TRBV5-5 and TRBJ1-1; the match to TRBD1 covers 7 bases. The specimen sequenced was peripheral blood. The TCR was taken from a woman in her thirties with COVID-19, enrolled during active disease. This CDR3 reads CASSLVPGGTTEAFF. In DNA, the CDR3 is TGTGCCAGCAGCTTGGTTCCAGGGGGGACCACTGAAGCTTTCTTT.